This entry is about one TCR beta chain. Its antigen remains unidentified. The sample originates from a study of OX40 agonist ivuxolimab in advanced cancers. About the research overall: Intravenous ivuxolimab was administered to patients every 2 weeks at 0.01 to 10 mg/kg. In three patients, partial responses were observed, one with hepatocellular carcinoma and two with cutaneous melanoma. Whole-study results and caveats: More expanded clones were found, on average, in CD8+ than in CD4+ T cells. Clonal expansion from baseline to week 6 occurred in both CD4+ and CD8+ T cells.

Produced via immunoSEQ multiplex PCR; TCRdb's table is partial and in-frame only. The top ten clones hold 25% of a sample with 80,000 or so clones, roughly 81% of them seen once. The CDR3 length is 12 residues. V was pared by 4 bases and J by 4 bases, with 3 bases of the junction left unmatched. In germline, CDR1 is GTSNPN, CDR2 SVGIG (reference sequence). The chain uses TRBV30 and TRBJ1-2; 7 bases line up with TRBD1. The sequences come from CD4+ or CD8+ T cells sorted from blood, collected in a trial of the OX40 agonist ivuxolimab. The clonotype originates from an adult with an advanced solid tumor such as melanoma, head and neck, liver or kidney cancer. CDR3 in DNA: TGTGCCTGGAACCCAGGGGGCTATGGCTACACCTTC. This translates into CAWNPGGYGYTF. Full variable domain (rest looked up from reference TRBV30 and TRBJ1-2): SQTIHQWPATLVQPVGSPLSLECTVEGTSNPNLYWYRQAAGRGLQLLFYSVGIGQISSEVPQNLSASRPQDRQFILSSKKLLLSDSGFYLCAWNPGGYGYTFGSGTRLTVV.